Described below is a single T cell receptor beta chain sequence and its context. What it binds is unknown. Profiling relied on immunoSEQ multiplex PCR, and the TCRdb table lists in-frame clones only, not all of them. The profile shows about 80,000 clones, about 90% of them singletons. CDR3 size: 15 residues. Sampled blood was obtained at baseline, cycle 4 day 1, and cycle 7 day 1. These data are taken from a study of OX40 agonist ivuxolimab in advanced cancers. The wider study: From 23 to 79 years was the age range, with a mean of about 56 years, and around 83% were male.

General study results and limits: In CD8+ T cells, expanded clones were on average more numerous than in CD4+. Some nonresponders also had low normalized T-cell clonal expansion.

This chain joins TRBV21-1 and TRBJ1-1; TRBD1, the table's D call, was not compared with the DNA. TRBV21-1 counts as a pseudogene. Sequencing used CD4+ or CD8+ T cells sorted from blood, obtained in a trial of the OX40 agonist ivuxolimab. The TCR comes from an adult with an advanced solid tumor such as melanoma, head and neck, liver or kidney cancer. The chain's CDR3 is CASSKQTVGNTEAFF. In DNA form, the CDR3 reads TGTGCCAGCAGCAAACAGACAGTTGGGAACACTGAAGCTTTCTTT.